What follows describes a single T cell receptor beta chain. Germline V gives CDR1 MNHEY, CDR2 SMNVEV (reference sequence). This CDR3 has 13 residues. V was cut by 3 bases and J by 5 bases, with 11 bases left in between. These data originate in a study of cytomegalovirus exposure and HLA in healthy donors. The data were produced by immunoSEQ multiplex PCR, yet TCRdb's version contains in-frame clones alone and is incomplete. The sample carries 150,000 to 200,000 clones, around 92% recorded once. The sequenced sample consisted of PBMCs. The TCR comes from a man between 18 and 29 years old in good health and CMV-seropositive. The rearrangement links TRBV27 to TRBJ2-7; D is ambiguous. CDR3 DNA: TGTGCCAGCAGTTTTTCAGGTCCCCACGAGCAGTACTTC. It specifies CASSFSGPHEQYF.